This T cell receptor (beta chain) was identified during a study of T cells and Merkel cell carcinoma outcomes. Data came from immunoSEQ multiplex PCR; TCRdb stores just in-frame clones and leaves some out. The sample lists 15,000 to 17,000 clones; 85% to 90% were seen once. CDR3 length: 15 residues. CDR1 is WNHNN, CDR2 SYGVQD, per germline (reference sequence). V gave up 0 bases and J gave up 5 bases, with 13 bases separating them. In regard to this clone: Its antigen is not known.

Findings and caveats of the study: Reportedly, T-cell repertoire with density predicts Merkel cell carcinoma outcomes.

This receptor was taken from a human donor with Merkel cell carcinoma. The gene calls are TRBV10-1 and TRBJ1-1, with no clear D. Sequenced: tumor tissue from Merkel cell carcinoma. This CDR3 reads CASSESHGEKTEAFF. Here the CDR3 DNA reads TGCGCCAGCAGTGAGTCTCACGGGGAAAAGACTGAAGCTTTCTTT.